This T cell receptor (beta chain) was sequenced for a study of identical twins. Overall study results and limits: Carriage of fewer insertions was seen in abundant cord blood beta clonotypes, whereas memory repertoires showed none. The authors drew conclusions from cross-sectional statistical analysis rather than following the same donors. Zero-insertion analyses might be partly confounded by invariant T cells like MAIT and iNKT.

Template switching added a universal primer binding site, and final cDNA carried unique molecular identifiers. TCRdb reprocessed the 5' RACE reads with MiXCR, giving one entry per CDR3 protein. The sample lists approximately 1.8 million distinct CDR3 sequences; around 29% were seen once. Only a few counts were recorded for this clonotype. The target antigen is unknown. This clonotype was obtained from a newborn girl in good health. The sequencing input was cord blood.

The CDR3 protein is CASSLIGGKGIEQFF. In DNA, the CDR3 is TGCGCCAGCAGCCTCATCGGAGGGAAGGGTATTGAGCAGTTCTTC. This chain links TRBV4-1 with TRBJ2-1; D may be TRBD2 (6 bases). The CDR3 length is 15 residues. With 4 bases removed from V and 9 bases from J, the gap between germline ends came to 19 bases. Germline values: CDR1 MGHRA, CDR2 YSYEKL.